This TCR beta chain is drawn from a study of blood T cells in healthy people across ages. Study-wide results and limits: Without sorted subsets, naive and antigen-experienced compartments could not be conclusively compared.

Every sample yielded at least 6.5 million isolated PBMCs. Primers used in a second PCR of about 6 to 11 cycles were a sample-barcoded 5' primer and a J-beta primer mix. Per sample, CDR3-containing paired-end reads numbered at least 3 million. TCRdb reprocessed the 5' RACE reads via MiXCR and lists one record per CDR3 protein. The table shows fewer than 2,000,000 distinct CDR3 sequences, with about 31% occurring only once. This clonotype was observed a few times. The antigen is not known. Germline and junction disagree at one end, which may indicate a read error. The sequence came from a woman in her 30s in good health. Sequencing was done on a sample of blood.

CDR3 in amino acids: CASSQDSVGGKLFF. The CDR3 coding sequence is TGCGCCAGCAGTCAAGACTCAGTCGGGGGGAAACTGTTTTTT. V is TRBV4-1 and J is TRBJ1-4; a possible D gene is TRBD1 (5 bases). Germline V gives CDR1 MGHRA, CDR2 YSYEKL. The CDR3 runs 14 residues.